This T cell receptor (beta chain) was found in a study of blood T cell repertoires in COVID-19. In the original analysis: For nucleated cells, counts were estimated from reference gene primer amplification. Some clones are missing from TCRdb's copy, which holds only in-frame ones; the method was immunoSEQ multiplex PCR. That table gives V, J and clone size, and the DNA gave D and trimming. The repertoire holds more than 300,000 clones, with roughly nine tenths as singletons. Participant reports of clinical history set cohort assignment. The sequenced sample consisted of PBMCs or T cells enriched from blood (not recorded which). This TCR was sampled from a woman under 40 who had been exposed to COVID-19.

The DNA of the CDR3 is TGTGCCAGCAGTTTAGGCAGGGGTTACGAGCAGTACTTC. Translation: CASSLGRGYEQYF. The V and J genes are TRBV27 and TRBJ2-7; TRBD1 might be the D (6 bases). This CDR3 is 13 amino acids long. The germline V gene has CDR1 MNHEY and CDR2 SMNVEV (reference sequence). The V end lost 2 bases, the J end lost 4 bases, and 9 bases lay between the germline ends.